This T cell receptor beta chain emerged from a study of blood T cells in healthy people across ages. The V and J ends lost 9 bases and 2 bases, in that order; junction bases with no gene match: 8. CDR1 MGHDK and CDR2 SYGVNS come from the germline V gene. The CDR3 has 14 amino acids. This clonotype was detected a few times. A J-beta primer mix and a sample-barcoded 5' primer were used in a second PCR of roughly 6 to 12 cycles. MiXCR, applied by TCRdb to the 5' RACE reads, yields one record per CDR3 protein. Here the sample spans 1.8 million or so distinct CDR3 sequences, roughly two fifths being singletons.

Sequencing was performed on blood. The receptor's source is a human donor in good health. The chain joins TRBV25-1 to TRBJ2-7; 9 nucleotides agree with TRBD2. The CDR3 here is CASSAGGFAYEQYF. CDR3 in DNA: TGTGCCAGTAGCGCGGGGGGGTTCGCCTACGAGCAGTACTTC.